This T cell receptor (beta chain) was observed in a study of blood T cell repertoires in COVID-19. V shed 4 bases and J shed 4 bases, with 21 bases lying between them. This CDR3 contains 16 residues. The germline V gene has CDR1 SGHNT and CDR2 YYREEE (reference sequence). Seattle patients were enrolled during active infection and followed longitudinally. Profiling relied on immunoSEQ multiplex PCR, and the TCRdb table lists in-frame clones only, not all of them. The sample records hundreds of thousands of clones, roughly 89% being singletons. V gene TRBV5-4 combines with J gene TRBJ2-7, with a weak D call TRBD2 (7 bases). The receptor was isolated from a man aged 18 to 30 with COVID-19, enrolled during active disease. Sequencing was carried out using peripheral blood. For the CDR3, the DNA is TGTGCCAGCAGCCGCCGGGGGGCGGGGGCGAGATACGAGCAGTACTTC. This translates into CASSRRGAGARYEQYF.